This is a list of T cell receptor beta chains from one sample in a study of blood T cell repertoires in COVID-19. Some clones are missing from TCRdb's copy, which holds only in-frame ones; the method was immunoSEQ multiplex PCR. Of 120,000 to 150,000 clones listed, roughly four fifths are singletons. The sequencing sample was made of PBMCs or T cells enriched from blood (not recorded which). Every receptor here comes from a woman between 18 and 30 years old who had been exposed to COVID-19. The CDR3 runs from the conserved cysteine through the conserved F or W. The D gene is left open where the match is weak. Size tells how often a clone was seen (once, few, many) or the class of an expanded clone, and some rows leave it out.

j_call: TRBJ1-1
v_call: TRBV3-1/TRBV3-2
d_call: .
clone_size: .
cdr3_aa: CASSQASGGNEAFF
cdr3_nt: TGTGCCAGCAGCCAAGCATCCGGGGGTAATGAAGCTTTCTTT

j_call: TRBJ1-2
v_call: TRBV12-3/TRBV12-4
d_call: TRBD1
clone_size: .
cdr3_aa: CASSLRQGSGYTF
cdr3_nt: TGTGCCAGCAGTTTAAGACAGGGTAGCGGCTACACCTTC

j_call: TRBJ2-5
v_call: TRBV28
d_call: .
clone_size: .
cdr3_aa: CASSFVSGQTDPQETQYF
cdr3_nt: TGTGCCAGCAGTTTTGTGTCAGGACAGACCGACCCCCAAGAGACCCAGTACTTC

j_call: TRBJ1-2
v_call: TRBV18
d_call: .
clone_size: .
cdr3_aa: CASSPGTTGGNYGYTF
cdr3_nt: TGTGCCAGCTCACCCGGGACAACAGGAGGAAACTATGGCTACACCTTC

j_call: TRBJ1-4
v_call: TRBV19
d_call: .
clone_size: .
cdr3_aa: CASSSGDRIPGNEKLFF
cdr3_nt: TGTGCCAGTAGTTCAGGGGATCGAATCCCCGGAAATGAAAAACTGTTTTTT

j_call: TRBJ1-2
v_call: TRBV18
d_call: .
clone_size: .
cdr3_aa: CASSPPGWEDGYTF
cdr3_nt: TGTGCCAGCTCACCACCGGGGTGGGAGGATGGCTACACCTTC

j_call: TRBJ1-1
v_call: TRBV7-9
d_call: .
clone_size: .
cdr3_aa: CASSARTLNTEAFF
cdr3_nt: TGTGCCAGCAGCGCCAGGACACTGAACACTGAAGCTTTCTTT

j_call: TRBJ2-1
v_call: TRBV5-1
d_call: .
clone_size: .
cdr3_aa: CASSLWAGNEQFF
cdr3_nt: TGCGCCAGCAGCTTATGGGCGGGCAATGAGCAGTTCTTC

j_call: TRBJ2-7
v_call: TRBV7-2
d_call: TRBD2
clone_size: .
cdr3_aa: CASSPVTTSGNGYEQYF
cdr3_nt: TGTGCCAGCAGCCCCGTCACGACTAGCGGGAACGGGTACGAGCAGTACTTC

j_call: TRBJ1-1
v_call: TRBV5-1
d_call: .
clone_size: .
cdr3_aa: CASSFTGWGAFF
cdr3_nt: TGCGCCAGCAGCTTTACAGGGTGGGGAGCTTTCTTT

j_call: TRBJ1-1
v_call: TRBV6-2/TRBV6-3
d_call: .
clone_size: .
cdr3_aa: CASSLHLQSMNTEAFF
cdr3_nt: TGTGCCAGCAGCCTTCATTTACAGTCCATGAACACTGAAGCTTTCTTT

j_call: TRBJ2-3
v_call: TRBV11-3
d_call: .
clone_size: .
cdr3_aa: CASSFSGASTDTQYF
cdr3_nt: TGTGCCAGCAGCTTTAGCGGAGCCAGCACAGATACGCAGTATTTT

j_call: TRBJ2-3
v_call: TRBV5-1
d_call: TRBD1
clone_size: .
cdr3_aa: CASRKGSGTALTDTQYF
cdr3_nt: TGCGCCAGCAGGAAAGGATCCGGGACAGCGCTCACAGATACGCAGTATTTT

j_call: TRBJ1-5
v_call: TRBV27
d_call: TRBD1
clone_size: few
cdr3_aa: CASSVTGGDQPQHF
cdr3_nt: TGTGCCAGCAGTGTCACAGGGGGCGATCAGCCCCAGCATTTT

j_call: TRBJ1-5
v_call: TRBV5-8
d_call: .
clone_size: .
cdr3_aa: CASSPWRDRNQPQHF
cdr3_nt: TGTGCCAGCAGCCCCTGGAGGGACCGCAATCAGCCCCAGCATTTT

j_call: TRBJ2-1
v_call: TRBV4-2
d_call: .
clone_size: .
cdr3_aa: CASSQDRALYNEQFF
cdr3_nt: TGTGCCAGCAGCCAAGACAGGGCGCTTTACAATGAGCAGTTCTTC

j_call: TRBJ2-2
v_call: TRBV5-1
d_call: TRBD2
clone_size: .
cdr3_aa: CASSLPGLAVTGELFF
cdr3_nt: TGCGCCAGCAGCTTACCGGGACTAGCGGTAACCGGGGAGCTGTTTTTT

j_call: TRBJ2-7
v_call: TRBV7-8
d_call: TRBD2
clone_size: .
cdr3_aa: CASSPRTSGSYEQYF
cdr3_nt: TGTGCCAGCAGTCCCAGGACTAGCGGGTCCTACGAGCAGTACTTC

j_call: TRBJ1-1
v_call: TRBV6-5
d_call: .
clone_size: .
cdr3_aa: CASSYSAGDYTEAFF
cdr3_nt: TGTGCCAGCAGTTACTCGGCAGGCGATTACACTGAAGCTTTCTTT

j_call: TRBJ2-5
v_call: TRBV28
d_call: .
clone_size: .
cdr3_aa: CASSPRRRGKPKETQYF
cdr3_nt: TGTGCCAGCAGTCCACGACGAAGGGGGAAACCGAAAGAAACCCAGTACTTC

j_call: TRBJ2-3
v_call: TRBV18
d_call: .
clone_size: .
cdr3_aa: CASSPLSGSTDTQYF
cdr3_nt: TGTGCCAGCTCACCGCTCAGCGGGAGCACAGATACGCAGTATTTT

j_call: TRBJ1-2
v_call: TRBV4-2
d_call: .
clone_size: .
cdr3_aa: CASSQADGVGYGYTF
cdr3_nt: TGTGCCAGCAGCCAAGCGGACGGGGTCGGGTATGGCTACACCTTC

j_call: TRBJ2-2
v_call: TRBV29-1
d_call: .
clone_size: .
cdr3_aa: CSGTSGYTGELFF
cdr3_nt: TGCAGCGGAACCTCAGGGTACACCGGGGAGCTGTTTTTT

j_call: TRBJ2-2
v_call: TRBV18
d_call: .
clone_size: .
cdr3_aa: CASSPPGQEDTGELFF
cdr3_nt: TGTGCCAGCTCACCTCCTGGTCAGGAGGACACCGGGGAGCTGTTTTTT

j_call: TRBJ1-1
v_call: TRBV15
d_call: TRBD1
clone_size: .
cdr3_aa: CATSRGVQGAGAEAFF
cdr3_nt: TGTGCCACCAGCAGAGGGGTACAGGGGGCTGGAGCTGAAGCTTTCTTT

j_call: TRBJ2-1
v_call: TRBV11-3
d_call: TRBD1
clone_size: many
cdr3_aa: CASSLDQSGTGHYNEQFF
cdr3_nt: TGTGCCAGCAGCTTAGATCAATCTGGGACAGGGCATTACAATGAGCAGTTCTTC

j_call: TRBJ2-2
v_call: TRBV14
d_call: TRBD2
clone_size: .
cdr3_aa: CASSQDRASGRNPGELFF
cdr3_nt: TGTGCCAGCAGCCAAGATCGGGCTAGCGGGAGGAATCCCGGGGAGCTGTTTTTT

j_call: TRBJ1-3
v_call: TRBV5-8
d_call: TRBD1
clone_size: .
cdr3_aa: CASSLQGAGNTIYF
cdr3_nt: TGTGCCAGCAGCTTACAGGGGGCTGGAAACACCATATATTTT

j_call: TRBJ2-1
v_call: TRBV9
d_call: TRBD2
clone_size: .
cdr3_aa: CASTLQGAGALDEQFF
cdr3_nt: TGTGCCAGCACCTTGCAGGGCGCGGGAGCCCTGGATGAGCAGTTCTTC

j_call: TRBJ2-7
v_call: TRBV18
d_call: .
clone_size: .
cdr3_aa: CASSNSRASSYEQYF
cdr3_nt: TGTGCCAGCTCTAATAGCAGGGCGAGCTCCTACGAGCAGTACTTC

j_call: TRBJ1-5
v_call: TRBV4-1
d_call: TRBD1
clone_size: .
cdr3_aa: CASSQAGQGGNQPQHF
cdr3_nt: TGCGCCAGCAGCCAGGCAGGACAGGGGGGGAATCAGCCCCAGCATTTT

j_call: TRBJ2-7
v_call: TRBV28
d_call: TRBD2
clone_size: .
cdr3_aa: CASSALAGTRYEQYF
cdr3_nt: TGTGCCAGCAGTGCCCTAGCGGGAACTCGGTACGAGCAGTACTTC

j_call: TRBJ1-2
v_call: TRBV29-1
d_call: .
clone_size: .
cdr3_aa: CSSESGENYGYTF
cdr3_nt: TGCAGCTCTGAGTCCGGGGAAAACTATGGCTACACCTTC

j_call: TRBJ1-1
v_call: TRBV10-1
d_call: TRBD1
clone_size: .
cdr3_aa: CASSPGQGLNTEAFF
cdr3_nt: TGCGCCAGCAGTCCAGGACAGGGATTGAACACTGAAGCTTTCTTT

j_call: TRBJ1-6
v_call: TRBV19
d_call: .
clone_size: .
cdr3_aa: CASSIDPAGSSYNSPLHF
cdr3_nt: TGTGCCAGTAGTATAGATCCGGCGGGGAGCTCCTATAATTCACCCCTCCACTTT

j_call: TRBJ1-3
v_call: TRBV7-9
d_call: .
clone_size: once
cdr3_aa: CASSGYSNGNTIYF
cdr3_nt: TGTGCCAGCAGCGGGTACAGTAACGGAAACACCATATATTTT

j_call: TRBJ2-7
v_call: TRBV24-1
d_call: .
clone_size: few
cdr3_aa: CATPTYYFPRTWQYF
cdr3_nt: TGTGCCACCCCAACGTACTACTTTCCCCGAACGTGGCAGTACTTC

j_call: TRBJ1-1
v_call: TRBV27
d_call: .
clone_size: once
cdr3_aa: CASSLWPGNTEAFF
cdr3_nt: TGTGCCAGCAGTTTATGGCCGGGGAACACTGAAGCTTTCTTT

j_call: TRBJ1-2
v_call: TRBV3-1/TRBV3-2
d_call: .
clone_size: .
cdr3_aa: CASSHQGGSYGYTF
cdr3_nt: TGTGCCAGCAGCCACCAAGGGGGAAGCTATGGCTACACCTTC

j_call: TRBJ1-2
v_call: TRBV30
d_call: .
clone_size: .
cdr3_aa: CAWSSWGTNYGYTF
cdr3_nt: TGTGCCTGGAGTTCTTGGGGCACAAACTATGGCTACACCTTC

j_call: TRBJ2-7
v_call: TRBV28
d_call: .
clone_size: .
cdr3_aa: CASSPFGGASYEQYF
cdr3_nt: TGTGCCAGCAGCCCCTTCGGAGGGGCCAGCTACGAGCAGTACTTC

j_call: TRBJ2-1
v_call: TRBV29-1
d_call: TRBD2
clone_size: .
cdr3_aa: CSVVLRLAGRNEQFF
cdr3_nt: TGCAGCGTTGTGCTTCGACTAGCGGGGAGGAATGAGCAGTTCTTC

j_call: TRBJ1-4
v_call: TRBV15
d_call: TRBD1
clone_size: .
cdr3_aa: CATSPGQGPEKLFF
cdr3_nt: TGTGCCACTAGCCCGGGACAGGGGCCAGAAAAACTGTTTTTT

j_call: TRBJ2-7
v_call: TRBV7-9
d_call: .
clone_size: once
cdr3_aa: CASSVPGIPRGEQYF
cdr3_nt: TGTGCCAGCAGCGTCCCCGGGATACCAAGAGGGGAGCAGTACTTC

j_call: TRBJ1-5
v_call: TRBV6-5
d_call: TRBD1
clone_size: .
cdr3_aa: CASRVQGEGQPQHF
cdr3_nt: TGTGCCAGCAGAGTACAGGGGGAGGGTCAGCCCCAGCATTTT

j_call: TRBJ2-4
v_call: TRBV7-8
d_call: TRBD2
clone_size: .
cdr3_aa: CASRAAGVGNIQYF
cdr3_nt: TGTGCCAGCAGGGCAGCGGGAGTGGGTAACATTCAGTACTTC

j_call: TRBJ2-2
v_call: TRBV19
d_call: TRBD2
clone_size: .
cdr3_aa: CASSIGLAGGVTNTGELFF
cdr3_nt: TGTGCCAGTAGTATAGGACTAGCGGGAGGGGTGACGAACACCGGGGAGCTGTTTTTT

j_call: TRBJ2-5
v_call: TRBV28
d_call: TRBD2
clone_size: .
cdr3_aa: CAYSGRRPGTQYF
cdr3_nt: TGTGCTTATAGCGGGAGGCGACCTGGGACCCAGTACTTC

j_call: TRBJ2-1
v_call: TRBV7-6
d_call: .
clone_size: few
cdr3_aa: CASSPRTPRPLQQDNEQFF
cdr3_nt: TGTGCCAGCAGCCCCCGGACACCCAGACCGCTCCAACAAGACAATGAGCAGTTCTTC

j_call: TRBJ2-3
v_call: TRBV3-1/TRBV3-2
d_call: .
clone_size: .
cdr3_aa: CASSPTRPRTDTQYF
cdr3_nt: TGTGCCAGCAGCCCTACCCGCCCGAGGACAGATACGCAGTATTTT

j_call: TRBJ2-1
v_call: TRBV28
d_call: .
clone_size: few
cdr3_aa: CASSLGSLNGDEQFF
cdr3_nt: TGTGCCAGCAGTTTAGGAAGCCTCAACGGGGATGAGCAGTTCTTC

j_call: TRBJ2-7
v_call: TRBV19
d_call: TRBD2
clone_size: .
cdr3_aa: CASSGTSGYEQYF
cdr3_nt: TGTGCCAGTAGTGGGACTAGCGGCTACGAGCAGTACTTC

j_call: TRBJ2-1
v_call: TRBV19
d_call: TRBD2
clone_size: .
cdr3_aa: CASSKSGVPGSSYNEQFF
cdr3_nt: TGTGCCAGTAGTAAAAGCGGGGTCCCCGGGAGCTCCTACAATGAGCAGTTCTTC

j_call: TRBJ1-3
v_call: TRBV10-1
d_call: .
clone_size: .
cdr3_aa: CASWKRDLWADSWNTIYF
cdr3_nt: TGCGCCAGCTGGAAGAGGGACTTGTGGGCCGATTCGTGGAACACCATATATTTT

j_call: TRBJ2-1
v_call: TRBV7-6
d_call: TRBD2
clone_size: .
cdr3_aa: CASSLGRGTSHEQFF
cdr3_nt: TGTGCCAGCAGCTTAGGAAGGGGGACTAGTCATGAGCAGTTCTTC

j_call: TRBJ1-5
v_call: TRBV2
d_call: TRBD1
clone_size: .
cdr3_aa: CASRHSSGTGHQPQHF
cdr3_nt: TGTGCCAGCAGACACAGCTCCGGGACAGGTCATCAGCCCCAGCATTTT

j_call: TRBJ2-6
v_call: TRBV28
d_call: .
clone_size: .
cdr3_aa: CASSFLAGANVLTF
cdr3_nt: TGTGCCAGCAGTTTTCTTGCTGGGGCCAACGTCCTGACTTTC

j_call: TRBJ1-2
v_call: TRBV6-5
d_call: TRBD1
clone_size: .
cdr3_aa: CASRLQGLNYGYTF
cdr3_nt: TGTGCCAGCAGATTACAGGGGCTTAACTATGGCTACACCTTC

j_call: TRBJ2-3
v_call: TRBV2
d_call: .
clone_size: once
cdr3_aa: CASSYVGTTDTQYF
cdr3_nt: TGTGCCAGCAGCTATGTGGGCACCACAGATACGCAGTATTTT

j_call: TRBJ1-1
v_call: TRBV6-1
d_call: .
clone_size: .
cdr3_aa: CASSYDGETEAFF
cdr3_nt: TGTGCCAGCAGTTATGACGGGGAAACTGAAGCTTTCTTT